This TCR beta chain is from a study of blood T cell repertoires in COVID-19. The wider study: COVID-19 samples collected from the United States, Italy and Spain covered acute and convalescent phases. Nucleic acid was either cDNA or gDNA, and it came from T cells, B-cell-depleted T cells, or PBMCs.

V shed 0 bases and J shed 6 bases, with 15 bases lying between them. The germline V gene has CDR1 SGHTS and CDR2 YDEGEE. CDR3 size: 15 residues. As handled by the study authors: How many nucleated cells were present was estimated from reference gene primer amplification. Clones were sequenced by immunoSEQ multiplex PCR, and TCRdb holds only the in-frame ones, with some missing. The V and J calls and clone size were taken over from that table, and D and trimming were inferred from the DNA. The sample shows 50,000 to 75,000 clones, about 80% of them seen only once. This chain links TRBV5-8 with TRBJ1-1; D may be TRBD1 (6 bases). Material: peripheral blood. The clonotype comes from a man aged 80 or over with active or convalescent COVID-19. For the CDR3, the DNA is TGTGCCAGCAGCTTGGCACTAGGACAGACCGCTGAAGCTTTCTTT. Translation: CASSLALGQTAEAFF.